This is a list of T cell receptor beta chains from one sample in a study of blood T cell repertoires in COVID-19. Here immunoSEQ multiplex PCR was the method, and the copy in TCRdb shows in-frame clones only, minus some. Of about 380,000 clones listed, about 80% are singletons. The sample comprised peripheral blood. The receptor set was obtained from a human donor with acute or convalescent COVID-19. The donor label of this sample is uncertain. Both conserved end residues are part of each CDR3. The D gene is left open where the match is weak. Expanded clones get a size class; other rows say once, few or many, or leave the size out.

len,d_gene,abundance,v_gene,j_gene,CDR3nt,CDR3aa
13,.,.,TRBV14,TRBJ2-7,TGTGCCAGCAGCCAGTACTCCTTGTACGAGCAGTACTTC,CASSQYSLYEQYF
16,.,few,TRBV6-1,TRBJ2-7,TGTGCCAGCAGTGGGGGCCGGGCTAGCGATCGCTACGAGCAGTACTTC,CASSGGRASDRYEQYF
15,TRBD1,once,TRBV6-5,TRBJ1-6,TGTGCCAGCACTCAAACAGGGGGCGGGAATTCACCCCTCCACTTT,CASTQTGGGNSPLHF
15,TRBD2,.,TRBV24-1,TRBJ2-2,TGTGCCACCAGTGGCGGGGGTTTGAGCACCGGGGAGCTGTTTTTT,CATSGGGLSTGELFF
14,TRBD1,few,TRBV25-1,TRBJ2-7,TGTGCCAGCAGAGGGGACAGGGTGGGCTACGAGCAGTACTTC,CASRGDRVGYEQYF
15,.,few,TRBV4-1,TRBJ2-2,TGCGCCAGCAGCCAAGACCCCCTAGGGGCCGGGGAGCTGTTTTTT,CASSQDPLGAGELFF
15,.,.,TRBV3-1/TRBV3-2,TRBJ2-1,TGTGCCAGCAGCCAAAGTGCGGTCTCCTACAATGAGCAGTTCTTC,CASSQSAVSYNEQFF
13,.,.,TRBV6-4,TRBJ1-4,TGTGCCAGCAGTGCCGACTACGGCGAAAAACTGTTTTTT,CASSADYGEKLFF
18,TRBD1,.,TRBV27,TRBJ1-2,TGTGCCAGCAGTAACCTCCTCCGTGACAGGGACTCTACCTATGGCTACACCTTC,CASSNLLRDRDSTYGYTF
15,TRBD1,many,TRBV7-9,TRBJ1-2,TGTGCCAGCAGCTTAAGGGGACAGGGGTCTGATGGCTACACCTTC,CASSLRGQGSDGYTF
14,.,.,TRBV5-8,TRBJ2-4,TGTGCCAGCAGCTCACTCGGGGTTCCCCTTCTGAAGAACTTC,CASSSLGVPLLKNF
15,.,.,TRBV5-1,TRBJ2-2,TGCGCCAGCAGCTTTGACAGGTCTAATAGCGGGGAGCTGTTTTTT,CASSFDRSNSGELFF
14,TRBD1,.,TRBV10-3,TRBJ1-1,TGTGCCATCAGGGGAGACAGGGGTGAGACTGAAGCTTTCTTT,CAIRGDRGETEAFF
17,.,.,TRBV27,TRBJ2-7,TGTGCCAGCATTGGCAGGGGGCGCGGCGGGGGGGCCTACGAGCAGTACTTC,CASIGRGRGGGAYEQYF
13,TRBD1,.,TRBV19,TRBJ1-1,TGTGCCACCAAAGACAGGGTTAGCACTGAAGCTTTCTTT,CATKDRVSTEAFF
12,.,.,TRBV2,TRBJ1-2,TGTGCCAGCACCCGAGGGTCAAGAGGCTACACCTTC,CASTRGSRGYTF
13,.,once,TRBV25-1,TRBJ1-1,TGTGCCAGCACCCCGAGTGGTCTCACTGAAGCTTTCTTT,CASTPSGLTEAFF
17,TRBD1,.,TRBV7-9,TRBJ1-1,TGTGCCAGCAGCTTAGTGGGACAGGGTAGAATGAACACTGAAGCTTTCTTT,CASSLVGQGRMNTEAFF
14,.,.,TRBV11-2,TRBJ1-3,TGTGCCAGCAACACACAGGGACCTGGAAACACCATATATTTT,CASNTQGPGNTIYF
13,.,.,TRBV28,TRBJ2-7,TGTGCCAGCAGTCCTCCTCTGTCCCACGAGCAGTACTTC,CASSPPLSHEQYF
13,.,.,TRBV11-1,TRBJ2-3,TGTGCCAGCAGCTTAGGGCCCACAGATACGCAGTATTTT,CASSLGPTDTQYF
15,.,.,TRBV28,TRBJ1-4,TGTGCCAGCAGTTTATCGTCCCAGGTGAAGGAAAAACTGTTTTTT,CASSLSSQVKEKLFF